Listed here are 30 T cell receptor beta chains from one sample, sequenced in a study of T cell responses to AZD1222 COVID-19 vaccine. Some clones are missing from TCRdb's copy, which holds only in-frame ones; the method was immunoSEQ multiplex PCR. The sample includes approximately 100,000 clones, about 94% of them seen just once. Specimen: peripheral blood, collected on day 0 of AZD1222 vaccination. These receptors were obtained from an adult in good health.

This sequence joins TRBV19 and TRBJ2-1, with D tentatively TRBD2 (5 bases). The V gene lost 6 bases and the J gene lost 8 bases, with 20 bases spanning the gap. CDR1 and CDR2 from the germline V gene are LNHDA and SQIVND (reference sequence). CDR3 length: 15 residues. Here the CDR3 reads CASRPQHSSFDEQFF. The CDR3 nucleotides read TGTGCCAGTAGACCCCAACATTCTAGCTTCGATGAGCAGTTCTTC.

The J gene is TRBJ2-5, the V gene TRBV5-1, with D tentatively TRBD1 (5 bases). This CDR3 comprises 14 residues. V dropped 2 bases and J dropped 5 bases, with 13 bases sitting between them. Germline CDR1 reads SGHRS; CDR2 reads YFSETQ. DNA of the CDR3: TGCGCCAGCAGCTTACCAGGGCCGCAGGAGACCCAGTACTTC. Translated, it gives CASSLPGPQETQYF.

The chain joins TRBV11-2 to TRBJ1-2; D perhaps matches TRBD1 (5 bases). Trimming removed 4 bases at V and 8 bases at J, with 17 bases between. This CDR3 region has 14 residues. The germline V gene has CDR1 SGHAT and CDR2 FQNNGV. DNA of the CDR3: TGTGCCAGCAGCTCAGGTTTCGGGGACGAGGGCTACACCTTC. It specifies CASSSGFGDEGYTF.

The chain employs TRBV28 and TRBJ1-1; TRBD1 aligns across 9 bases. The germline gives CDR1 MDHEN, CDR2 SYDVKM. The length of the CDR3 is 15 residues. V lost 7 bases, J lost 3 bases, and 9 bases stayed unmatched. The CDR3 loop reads CASIGGQGVDTEAFF. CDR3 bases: TGTGCCAGCATAGGGGGACAGGGAGTGGACACTGAAGCTTTCTTT. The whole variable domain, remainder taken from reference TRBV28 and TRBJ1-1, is DVKVTQSSRYLVKRTGEKVFLECVQDMDHENMFWYRQDPGLGLRLIYFSYDVKMKEKGDIPEGYSVSREKKERFSLILESASTNQTSMYLCASIGGQGVDTEAFFGQGTRLTVV.

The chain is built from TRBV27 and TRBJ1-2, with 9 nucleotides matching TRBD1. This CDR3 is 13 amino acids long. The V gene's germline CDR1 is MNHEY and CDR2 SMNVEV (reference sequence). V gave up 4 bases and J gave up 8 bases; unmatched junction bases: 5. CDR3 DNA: TGTGCCAGCAGTTCTACAGGGGGCCGAGGCTACACCTTC. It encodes CASSSTGGRGYTF.

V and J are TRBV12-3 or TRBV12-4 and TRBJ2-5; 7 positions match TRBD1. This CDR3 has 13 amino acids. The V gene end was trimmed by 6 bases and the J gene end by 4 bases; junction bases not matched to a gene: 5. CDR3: CASRVTGRETQYF. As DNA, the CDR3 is TGTGCCAGCAGGGTGACAGGGAGAGAGACCCAGTACTTC.

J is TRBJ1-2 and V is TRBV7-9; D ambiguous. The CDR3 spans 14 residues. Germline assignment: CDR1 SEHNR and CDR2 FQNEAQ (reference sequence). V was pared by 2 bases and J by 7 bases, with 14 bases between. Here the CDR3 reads CASSLTPNLGGYTF. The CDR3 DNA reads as TGTGCCAGCAGCTTAACCCCTAACCTGGGTGGCTACACCTTC.

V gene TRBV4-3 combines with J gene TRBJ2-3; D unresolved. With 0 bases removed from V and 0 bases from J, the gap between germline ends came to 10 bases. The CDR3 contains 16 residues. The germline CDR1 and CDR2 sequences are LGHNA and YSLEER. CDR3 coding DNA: TGCGCCAGCAGCCAAGATACTGGGGTTAGCACAGATACGCAGTATTTT. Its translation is CASSQDTGVSTDTQYF.

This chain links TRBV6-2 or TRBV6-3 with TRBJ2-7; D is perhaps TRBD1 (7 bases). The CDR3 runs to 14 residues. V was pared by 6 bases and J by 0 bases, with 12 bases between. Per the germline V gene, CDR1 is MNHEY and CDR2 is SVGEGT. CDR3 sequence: CASSGGQSSYEQYF. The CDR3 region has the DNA TGTGCCAGCAGCGGGGGACAGAGCTCCTACGAGCAGTACTTC.

CDR3 DNA: TGTGCCAGCAGCTTAGCGGGGAACTACGAGCAGTACTTC. Its translation is CASSLAGNYEQYF. The chain is built from TRBV6-2 or TRBV6-3 and TRBJ2-7, with TRBD2 matching 8 bases. The CDR3 totals 13 residues. The V gene end was trimmed by 6 bases and the J gene end by 3 bases; junction bases not matched to a gene: 4. Per germline, CDR1 MNHEY and CDR2 SVGEGT.

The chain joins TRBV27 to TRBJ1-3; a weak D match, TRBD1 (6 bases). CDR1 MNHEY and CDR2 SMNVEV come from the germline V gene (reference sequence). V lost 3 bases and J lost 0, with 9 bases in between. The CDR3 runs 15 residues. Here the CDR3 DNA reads TGTGCCAGCAGTTTGGGGGGCCACTCTGGAAACACCATATATTTT. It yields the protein CASSLGGHSGNTIYF.

The CDR3 DNA reads TGTGCCAGCTCACCACTCTCACAGGGGGGAGTCGAGCAGTACTTC. This codes for CASSPLSQGGVEQYF. This chain uses TRBV18 with TRBJ2-7, with 8 bases matching TRBD1. The ends lost 1 base at V and 6 bases at J; junction bases unmatched: 8. The CDR3 extends over 15 amino acids. In germline, CDR1 is KGHSH, CDR2 LQKENI.

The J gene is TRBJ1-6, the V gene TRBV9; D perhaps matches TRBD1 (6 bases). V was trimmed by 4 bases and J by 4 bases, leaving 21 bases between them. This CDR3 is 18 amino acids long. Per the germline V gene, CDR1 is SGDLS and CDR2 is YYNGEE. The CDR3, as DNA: TGTGCCAGCAGCCTGGGTGAGACAGGTGGGATTTATAATTCACCCCTCCACTTT. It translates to CASSLGETGGIYNSPLHF. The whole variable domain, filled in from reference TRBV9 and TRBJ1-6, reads DSGVTQTPKHLITATGQRVTLRCSPRSGDLSVYWYQQSLDQGLQFLIQYYNGEERAKGNILERFSAQQFPDLHSELNLSSLELGDSALYFCASSLGETGGIYNSPLHFGNGTRLTVT.

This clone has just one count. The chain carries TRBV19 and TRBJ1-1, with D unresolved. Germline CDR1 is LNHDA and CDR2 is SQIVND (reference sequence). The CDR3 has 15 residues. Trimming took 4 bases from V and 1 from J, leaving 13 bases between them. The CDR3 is CASSKPGGPNTEAFF. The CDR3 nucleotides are TGTGCCAGTAGTAAGCCGGGCGGACCGAACACTGAAGCTTTCTTT.

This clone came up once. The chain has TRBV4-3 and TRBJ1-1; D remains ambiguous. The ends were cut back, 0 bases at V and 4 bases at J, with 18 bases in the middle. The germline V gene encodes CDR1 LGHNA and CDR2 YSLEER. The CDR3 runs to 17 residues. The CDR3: CASSQDLKRNMGTEAFF. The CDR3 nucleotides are TGCGCCAGCAGCCAAGATCTTAAGCGGAATATGGGCACTGAAGCTTTCTTT.

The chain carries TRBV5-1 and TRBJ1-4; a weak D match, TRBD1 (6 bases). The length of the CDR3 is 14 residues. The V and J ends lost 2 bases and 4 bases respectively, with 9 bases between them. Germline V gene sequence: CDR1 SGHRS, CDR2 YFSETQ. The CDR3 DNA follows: TGCGCCAGCAGCTTATCAGGGGTTAATGAAAAACTGTTTTTT. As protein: CASSLSGVNEKLFF.

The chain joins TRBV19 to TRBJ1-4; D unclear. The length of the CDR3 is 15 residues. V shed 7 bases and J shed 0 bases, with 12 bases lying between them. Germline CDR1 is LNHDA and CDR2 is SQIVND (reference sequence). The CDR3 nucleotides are TGTGCCAGTAATAGTTATTTGGCAACTAATGAAAAACTGTTTTTT. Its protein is CASNSYLATNEKLFF.

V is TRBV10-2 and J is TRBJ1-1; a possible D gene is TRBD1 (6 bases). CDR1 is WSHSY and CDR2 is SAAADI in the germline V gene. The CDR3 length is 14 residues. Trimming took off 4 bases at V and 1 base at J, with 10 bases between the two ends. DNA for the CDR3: TGCGCCAGCAGTGGACAGGTTAAGAACACTGAAGCTTTCTTT. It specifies CASSGQVKNTEAFF.

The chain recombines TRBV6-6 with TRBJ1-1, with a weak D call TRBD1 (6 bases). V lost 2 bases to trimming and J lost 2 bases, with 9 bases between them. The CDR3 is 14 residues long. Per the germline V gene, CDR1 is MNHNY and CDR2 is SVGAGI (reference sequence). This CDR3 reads CASSYADRNTEAFF. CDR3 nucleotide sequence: TGTGCCAGCAGTTACGCGGACAGAAACACTGAAGCTTTCTTT.

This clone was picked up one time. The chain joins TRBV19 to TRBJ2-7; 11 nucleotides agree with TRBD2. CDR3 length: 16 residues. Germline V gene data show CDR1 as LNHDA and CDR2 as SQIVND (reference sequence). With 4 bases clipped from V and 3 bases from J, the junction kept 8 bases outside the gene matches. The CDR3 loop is CASSRETSGSLYEQYF. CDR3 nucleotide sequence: TGTGCCAGTAGTAGAGAAACTAGCGGGAGTCTCTACGAGCAGTACTTC.

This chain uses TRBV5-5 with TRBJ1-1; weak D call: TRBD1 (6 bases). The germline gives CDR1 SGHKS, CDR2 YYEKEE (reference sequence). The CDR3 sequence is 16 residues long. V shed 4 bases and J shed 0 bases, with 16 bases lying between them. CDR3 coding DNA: TGTGCCAGCAGCACTGGACAGTCCAGACTGAACACTGAAGCTTTCTTT. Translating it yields CASSTGQSRLNTEAFF.

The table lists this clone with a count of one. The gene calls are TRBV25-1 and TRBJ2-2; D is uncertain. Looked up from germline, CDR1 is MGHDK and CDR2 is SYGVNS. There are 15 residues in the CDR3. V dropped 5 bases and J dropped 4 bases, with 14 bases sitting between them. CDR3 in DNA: TGTGCCAGCAGTTGGTTAGCAGTTAGCACCGGGGAGCTGTTTTTT. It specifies CASSWLAVSTGELFF.

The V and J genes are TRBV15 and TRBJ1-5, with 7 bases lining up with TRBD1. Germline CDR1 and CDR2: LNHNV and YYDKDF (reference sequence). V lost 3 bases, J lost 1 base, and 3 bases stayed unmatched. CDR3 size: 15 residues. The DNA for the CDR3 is TGTGCCACCAGCAGGGGACAGACGAGCAATCAGCCCCAGCATTTT. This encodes CATSRGQTSNQPQHF.

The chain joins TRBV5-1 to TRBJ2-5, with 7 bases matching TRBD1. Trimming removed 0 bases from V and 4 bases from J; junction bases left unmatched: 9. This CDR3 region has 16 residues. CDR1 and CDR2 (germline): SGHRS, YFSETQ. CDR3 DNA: TGCGCCAGCAGCTTGGGGTCGACAGGGTCGGGAGAGACCCAGTACTTC. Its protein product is CASSLGSTGSGETQYF.

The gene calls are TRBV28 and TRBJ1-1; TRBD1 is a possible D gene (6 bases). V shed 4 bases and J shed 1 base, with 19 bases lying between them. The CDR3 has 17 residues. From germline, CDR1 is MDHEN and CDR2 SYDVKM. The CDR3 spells CASSSPLGGAKNTEAFF. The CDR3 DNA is TGTGCCAGCAGTTCACCCCTCGGGGGGGCTAAGAACACTGAAGCTTTCTTT.

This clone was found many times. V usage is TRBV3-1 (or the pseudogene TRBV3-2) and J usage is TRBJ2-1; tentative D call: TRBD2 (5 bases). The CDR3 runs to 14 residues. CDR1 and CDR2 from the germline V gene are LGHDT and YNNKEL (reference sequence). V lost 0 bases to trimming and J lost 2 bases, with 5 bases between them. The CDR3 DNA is TGTGCCAGCAGCCAAGACGGGACCTACAATGAGCAGTTCTTC. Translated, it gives CASSQDGTYNEQFF.

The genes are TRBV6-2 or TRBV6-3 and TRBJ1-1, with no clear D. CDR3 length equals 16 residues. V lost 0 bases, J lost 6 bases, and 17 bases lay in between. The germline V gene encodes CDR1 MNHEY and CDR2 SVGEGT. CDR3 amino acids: CASSYSAGSGRPEAFF. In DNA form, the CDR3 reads TGTGCCAGCAGTTACTCGGCCGGCAGTGGAAGGCCTGAAGCTTTCTTT.

CDR3 DNA sequence: TGTGCCAGCAGATCCTGGAACACTGAAGCTTTCTTT. This sequence encodes CASRSWNTEAFF. The rearrangement uses TRBV28 and TRBJ1-1, with unresolved D. The length of the CDR3 is 12 residues. Looked up from germline, CDR1 is MDHEN and CDR2 is SYDVKM. V lost 6 bases, J lost 1 base, and 6 bases lay in between.

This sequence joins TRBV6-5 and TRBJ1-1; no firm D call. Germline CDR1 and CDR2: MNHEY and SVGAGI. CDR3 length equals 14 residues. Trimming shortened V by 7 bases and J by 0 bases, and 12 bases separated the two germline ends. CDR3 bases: TGTGCCAGCATTCCCCGGGCTTTGAACACTGAAGCTTTCTTT. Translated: CASIPRALNTEAFF.

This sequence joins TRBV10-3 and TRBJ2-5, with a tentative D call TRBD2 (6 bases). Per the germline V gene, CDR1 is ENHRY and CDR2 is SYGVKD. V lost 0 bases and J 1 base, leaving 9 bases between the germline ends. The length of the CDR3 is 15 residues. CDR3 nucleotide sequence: TGTGCCATCAGTGAGTCTGGGGGGATCCAAGAGACCCAGTACTTC. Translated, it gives CAISESGGIQETQYF.